This T cell receptor (beta chain) was documented in a study of T cells in Graves' hyperthyroidism and ophthalmopathy. Study-level findings and limits: Clonotypes that were expanded in thyroid above 0.001 mostly appeared in blood too.

TCR beta CDR3 regions were amplified from RNA. An initial round of RT-PCR targeting the TCR CDR3 relied on the HTBI primer set. TCRdb used MiXCR to reprocess the multiplex PCR reads, holding one entry per CDR3 protein. The data contain hundreds of thousands of distinct CDR3 sequences, just under 45% of them seen just once; the ten biggest clones take up less than 8.5%. With respect to this clonotype: As yet, its antigen is unknown.

This TCR derives from an adult man with Graves' disease, either hyperthyroidism or ophthalmopathy (not recorded which). Sequencing was done on a sample of peripheral blood or thyroid tissue (not recorded which).

This CDR3 reads CSVAGGPQETQYF. In DNA, the CDR3 is TGCAGCGTTGCGGGAGGGCCCCAAGAGACCCAGTACTTC. V gene TRBV29-1 combines with J gene TRBJ2-5, with 8 nucleotides matching TRBD2. V dropped 4 bases and J dropped 1; count of bases not matched to a gene: 2. CDR1 and CDR2 (germline): SQVTM, ANQGSEA. This CDR3 is built from 13 residues. Full variable domain (missing parts from reference TRBV29-1 and TRBJ2-5): SAVISQKPSRDICQRGTSLTIQCQVDSQVTMMFWYRQQPGQSLTLIATANQGSEATYESGFVIDKFPISRPNLTFSTLTVSNMSPEDSSIYLCSVAGGPQETQYFGPGTRLLVL.